This TCR beta chain is drawn from a study of CD8 T cells in ankylosing spondylitis. Study-wide findings and caveats: The study identified a TCR beta motif of under 10 highly homologous variants that appeared characteristic of ankylosing spondylitis blood. The authors reported significant enrichment of disease-linked clones in matched ankylosing spondylitis synovial fluid.

This clonotype was recorded at least ten times. The antigen is unknown. The CDR3 sequence is 14 residues long. Per germline, CDR1 SGHTA and CDR2 FQGNSA. Trimming took 6 bases from V and 2 from J; bases not matched to a gene: 2. Library preparation for TCR beta used quantitative 5'-RACE with molecular barcodes. TCRdb re-derived calls from the 5' RACE reads in MiXCR, one entry per CDR3 protein. The data contain around 130,000 distinct CDR3 sequences, about 7% of them singletons. The specimen was blood, either unsorted or a sorted T cell fraction (not recorded which). The sequence was collected from a male donor with ankylosing spondylitis or in good health (not recorded which). V and J are TRBV7-2 and TRBJ2-7; 12 nucleotides line up with TRBD2. The chain's CDR3 is CASRSSGRAYEQYF. CDR3 nucleotide sequence: TGTGCCAGCAGGTCTAGCGGGAGGGCCTACGAGCAGTACTTC.